The 29 T cell receptor beta chains listed next were all sequenced from one sample in a study of T cell responses to AZD1222 COVID-19 vaccine. Sequencing was performed with immunoSEQ multiplex PCR; in TCRdb, only in-frame clones are kept and a portion is missing. The data contain roughly 100,000 clones, roughly 92% of them singletons. The specimen comprised peripheral blood, sampled on day 0 of AZD1222 vaccination. Receptors were obtained from an adult in good health.

The table lists this clone with a few counts. This sequence joins TRBV7-9 and TRBJ1-3; D not certain. Germline lookup yields CDR1 SEHNR and CDR2 FQNEAQ (reference sequence). This CDR3 has 16 residues. Trimming took 5 bases from V and 2 from J, leaving 16 bases between them. The CDR3 spells CASSPTMAGAGNTIYF. The CDR3 DNA reads TGTGCCAGCAGCCCTACCATGGCAGGCGCTGGAAACACCATATATTTT.

This clone has just a few counts. The chain employs TRBV4-1 and TRBJ2-1, with 8 nucleotides matching TRBD2. V was pared by 1 base and J by 4 bases, with 9 bases of the junction left unmatched. Germline CDR1 and CDR2: MGHRA and YSYEKL. This CDR3 is 17 amino acids long. The DNA of the CDR3 is TGCGCCAGCAGCCAAGGCCTACTAGCGGCAATATACAATGAGCAGTTCTTC. Translated, it gives CASSQGLLAAIYNEQFF.

This rearrangement joins TRBV7-9 to TRBJ2-7, with D possibly being TRBD1 (6 bases). The ends were cut back, 5 bases at V and 3 bases at J, with 17 bases in the middle. CDR1 SEHNR and CDR2 FQNEAQ come from the germline V gene (reference sequence). This CDR3 is built from 15 residues. The CDR3 here is CASSIFGTGSYEQYF. The CDR3 nucleotides read TGTGCCAGCAGCATTTTTGGTACAGGGAGCTACGAGCAGTACTTC.

This clone was observed once. V is TRBV5-8 and J is TRBJ2-5, with TRBD1 matching over 8 bases. The CDR3 is 14 residues long. J was trimmed by 7 bases and V by 4 bases; bases with no gene match: 9. The V gene's germline CDR1 is SGHTS and CDR2 YDEGEE. The CDR3 reads CASSRGQGRATQYF. The CDR3, as DNA: TGTGCCAGCAGCCGAGGACAGGGTCGGGCGACCCAGTACTTC.

The V gene is TRBV9, the J gene TRBJ2-7; the match to TRBD2 covers 8 bases. Germline assignment: CDR1 SGDLS and CDR2 YYNGEE. The CDR3 length is 15 residues. Trimming cost V 4 bases and J 7 bases; bases outside gene matches: 13. CDR3 in DNA: TGTGCCAGCAGCCCCGGAAGCGGGAGAGGCGGTGAGCAGTACTTC. It yields the protein CASSPGSGRGGEQYF.

The V gene is TRBV5-4, the J gene TRBJ1-2; no reliable D call. This CDR3 has 14 amino acids. V shed 0 bases and J shed 2 bases, with 8 bases lying between them. Germline CDR1 reads SGHNT; CDR2 reads YYREEE (reference sequence). CDR3 bases: TGTGCCAGCAGCTTGGAGAACAGAAACTATGGCTACACCTTC. This gives the protein CASSLENRNYGYTF.

The chain couples TRBV7-9 to TRBJ1-6, with 9 bases lining up with TRBD1. Germline V gene data show CDR1 as SEHNR and CDR2 as FQNEAQ (reference sequence). V shed 5 bases and J 9 bases; nucleotides not matched to a gene: 8. CDR3 length: 15 amino acids. Here the CDR3 DNA reads TGTGCCAGCAGCATGGGACAGGGCCTCTCTTCACCCCTCCACTTT. Protein sequence: CASSMGQGLSSPLHF. The full variable domain, in which reference TRBV7-9 and TRBJ1-6 provide the parts outside the CDR3, is DTGVSQNPRHKITKRGQNVTFRCDPISEHNRLYWYRQTLGQGPEFLTYFQNEAQLEKSRLLSDRFSAERPKGSFSTLEIQRTEQGDSAMYLCASSMGQGLSSPLHFGNGTRLTVT.

The rearrangement joins TRBV3-1 (or the pseudogene TRBV3-2) to TRBJ1-1; D ambiguous. V lost 1 base to trimming and J lost 5 bases, with 11 bases between them. This CDR3 has 14 residues. Per the germline V gene, CDR1 is LGHDT and CDR2 is YNNKEL (reference sequence). This CDR3 reads CASSQGGISTEAFF. For the CDR3, the DNA is TGTGCCAGCAGCCAAGGGGGAATTAGTACTGAAGCTTTCTTT.

V is TRBV5-4 and J is TRBJ2-7, with 9 bases that match TRBD2. Germline V gene data show CDR1 as SGHNT and CDR2 as YYREEE (reference sequence). The CDR3 has 15 amino acids. Trimming removed 1 base from V and 7 bases from J; junction bases left unmatched: 9. CDR3 bases: TGTGCCAGCAGCTTGTTAGCGGGAGACCCCCCGGAGCAGTACTTC. Its translation: CASSLLAGDPPEQYF.

This chain joins TRBV6-5 and TRBJ1-1; D might be TRBD1 (6 bases). V was shortened by 3 bases and J by 11 bases, with 13 bases between the two germline ends. The CDR3 is 12 residues long. Germline CDR1 is MNHEY and CDR2 is SVGAGI. CDR3 sequence reads: CASSYPQGNAFF. In DNA form, the CDR3 reads TGTGCCAGCAGTTATCCACAGGGTAATGCTTTCTTT.

This sequence joins TRBV18 and TRBJ2-5; D tentatively reads TRBD1 or TRBD2 (5 bases each). Deletions cut 4 bases from V and 4 bases from J, with 10 bases between. This CDR3 has 13 amino acids. Germline V gene data show CDR1 as KGHSH and CDR2 as LQKENI. The CDR3 DNA reads as TGTGCCAGCTCACGGTCTGGGGGAGAGACCCAGTACTTC. It encodes CASSRSGGETQYF.

V and J are TRBV6-5 and TRBJ1-4, with D maybe TRBD1 (6 bases). Germline CDR1 is MNHEY and CDR2 is SVGAGI. CDR3 size: 14 residues. The V gene lost 4 bases and the J gene lost 3 bases, with 9 bases spanning the gap. CDR3 DNA: TGTGCCAGCAGTTCGGGGGCGTCTAATGAAAAACTGTTTTTT. Translated, it gives CASSSGASNEKLFF.

This clone appeared once. The chain has TRBV5-1 and TRBJ2-7; D call uncertain. CDR1 is SGHRS and CDR2 is YFSETQ in the germline V gene. The CDR3 consists of 14 residues. The V and J ends lost 2 bases and 2 bases respectively, with 11 bases between them. The CDR3 DNA is TGCGCCAGCAGCTTATCGGGTGGAACCTACGAGCAGTACTTC. This translates into CASSLSGGTYEQYF.

The chain uses TRBV5-1 and TRBJ2-7, with TRBD1 matching 7 bases. Trimming at V came to 2 bases and at J to 3 bases, leaving 8 bases not matched to a gene. CDR3 size: 15 residues. Germline V gives CDR1 SGHRS, CDR2 YFSETQ. The chain's CDR3 is CASSFIVGDSYEQYF. In DNA form, the CDR3 reads TGCGCCAGCAGCTTTATAGTGGGGGACAGCTACGAGCAGTACTTC.

This chain links TRBV28 with TRBJ1-2; 7 bases align to TRBD1. Germline CDR1 reads MDHEN; CDR2 reads SYDVKM. The CDR3 consists of 15 residues. V was pared by 6 bases and J by 2 bases, with 9 bases of the junction left unmatched. CDR3 coding DNA: TGTGCCAGCAGGTCCGGGACAGACTTGAACTATGGCTACACCTTC. The encoded protein is CASRSGTDLNYGYTF.

The chain employs TRBV14 and TRBJ1-2, with a tentative D call TRBD1 (6 bases). In germline, CDR1 is SGHDN, CDR2 FVKESK. The CDR3 length is 14 residues. The ends were cut back, 6 bases at V and 6 bases at J, with 17 bases in the middle. CDR3 residues: CASSLSLNRDGYTF. CDR3 bases: TGTGCCAGCAGTCTTAGCCTGAACAGGGATGGCTACACCTTC.

This clone was recorded once. V is TRBV6-2 or TRBV6-3 and J is TRBJ1-1; TRBD1 might be the D (5 bases). Trimming left V 3 bases short and J 4 bases short, with 12 bases between. The CDR3 is made up of 14 amino acids. Germline V gives CDR1 MNHEY, CDR2 SVGEGT. The CDR3 sequence is CASSYLAGSTEAFF. The CDR3 nucleotides read TGTGCCAGCAGTTATTTGGCAGGGTCCACTGAAGCTTTCTTT.

The rearrangement uses TRBV5-1 and TRBJ2-7; D is undetermined. CDR1 is SGHRS, CDR2 YFSETQ, per germline. The CDR3 runs to 13 residues. V gave up 4 bases and J gave up 6 bases, with 14 bases separating them. Here the CDR3 DNA reads TGCGCCAGCAGCCCCTTACTTCTGTTCGAGCAGTACTTC. Encoded protein: CASSPLLLFEQYF.

CDR3 region: CSSNGNSYNEQFF. The DNA for the CDR3 is TGCAGCTCTAACGGGAATTCGTACAATGAGCAGTTCTTC. The chain links TRBV29-1 to TRBJ2-1, with D tentatively TRBD2 (5 bases). The V end lost 8 bases, the J end lost 4 bases, and 15 bases lay between the germline ends. The germline CDR1 and CDR2 sequences are SQVTM and ANQGSEA. The CDR3 consists of 13 residues.

This chain uses TRBV10-3 with TRBJ1-6; D not resolved. Trimming shortened V by 3 bases and J by 6 bases, and 0 bases separated the two germline ends. The CDR3 is made up of 11 amino acids. CDR1 and CDR2 (germline): ENHRY, SYGVKD. Here the CDR3 DNA reads TGTGCCATCAGTGATAATTCACCCCTCCACTTT. It is translated as CAISDNSPLHF.

The rearrangement uses TRBV7-9 and TRBJ2-7; D unresolved. CDR3 size: 10 residues. V lost 1 base, J lost 6 bases, and 1 base lay in between. Germline values: CDR1 SEHNR, CDR2 FQNEAQ (reference sequence). The CDR3 protein is CASSLGEQYF. In DNA, the CDR3 is TGTGCCAGCAGCTTAGGCGAGCAGTACTTC. Filled out from reference TRBV7-9 and TRBJ2-7, the complete variable domain reads DTGVSQNPRHKITKRGQNVTFRCDPISEHNRLYWYRQTLGQGPEFLTYFQNEAQLEKSRLLSDRFSAERPKGSFSTLEIQRTEQGDSAMYLCASSLGEQYFGPGTRLTVT.

The chain couples TRBV2 to TRBJ1-5; maybe TRBD1 (5 bases). V lost 7 bases and J 1 base, leaving 8 bases between the germline ends. The CDR3 runs to 13 residues. Germline assignment: CDR1 SNHLY and CDR2 FYNNEI. Here the CDR3 DNA reads TGTGCCAGCAACCGGGACAGCAATCAGCCCCAGCATTTT. Translation gives CASNRDSNQPQHF. Looking up the rest from reference TRBV2 and TRBJ1-5 gives the full variable domain: EPEVTQTPSHQVTQMGQEVILRCVPISNHLYFYWYRQILGQKVEFLVSFYNNEISEKSEIFDDQFSVERPDGSNFTLKIRSTKLEDSAMYFCASNRDSNQPQHFGDGTRLSIL.

This chain joins TRBV27 and TRBJ2-1; D remains ambiguous. CDR1 and CDR2 from the germline V gene are MNHEY and SMNVEV (reference sequence). This CDR3 comprises 15 residues. V dropped 4 bases and J dropped 0 bases, with 10 bases sitting between them. CDR3 nucleotide sequence: TGTGCCAGCAGTTCGACAAGAAGCTCCTACAATGAGCAGTTCTTC. Amino acid sequence: CASSSTRSSYNEQFF.

V usage is TRBV30 and J usage is TRBJ2-3, with 11 bases fitting TRBD2. The junction had 8 bases not matched to a gene; V was cut back by 3 bases and J by 3 bases. CDR1 and CDR2 (germline): GTSNPN, SVGIG (reference sequence). The CDR3 is made up of 16 amino acids. The DNA for the CDR3 is TGTGCCTGGAGCCAAGGGACTAGCGGATTAACAGATACGCAGTATTTT. It is translated as CAWSQGTSGLTDTQYF.

This chain uses TRBV10-3 with TRBJ2-3; 13 bases are a match to TRBD2. Germline assignment: CDR1 ENHRY and CDR2 SYGVKD. This CDR3 region has 18 residues. J was trimmed by 2 bases and V by 5 bases; bases with no gene match: 10. The chain's CDR3 is CAISPGGLAGMNTDTQYF. CDR3 nucleotide sequence: TGTGCCATCAGTCCCGGGGGACTAGCGGGAATGAACACAGATACGCAGTATTTT.

In this sample, this clone turned up once. V gene TRBV7-8 combines with J gene TRBJ2-1; no definite D call. This CDR3 is built from 15 residues. The germline V gene encodes CDR1 SGHVS and CDR2 FQNEAQ. V lost 2 bases and J lost 0, with 8 bases in between. The CDR3: CASSLLVSSYNEQFF. DNA of the CDR3: TGTGCCAGCAGCTTATTAGTCAGCTCCTACAATGAGCAGTTCTTC.

This clone showed up just once. The chain recombines TRBV6-2 or TRBV6-3 with TRBJ2-5; no clear D gene. This CDR3 has 15 amino acids. CDR1 is MNHEY and CDR2 is SVGEGT in the germline V gene. Deletions cut 6 bases from V and 2 bases from J, with 16 bases between. The CDR3 spells CASSRSGVGQETQYF. The CDR3 coding sequence is TGTGCCAGCAGCCGATCAGGTGTTGGGCAAGAGACCCAGTACTTC.

V usage is TRBV10-3 and J usage is TRBJ1-4; D perhaps matches TRBD1 (5 bases). Trimming cost V 6 bases and J 5 bases, with 10 bases left between them. Germline CDR1 and CDR2: ENHRY and SYGVKD. The CDR3 contains 13 residues. The CDR3 reads CAIRGTQNEKLFF. The CDR3 DNA sequence: TGTGCCATCAGGGGGACTCAAAATGAAAAACTGTTTTTT.

This chain joins TRBV7-2 and TRBJ2-7; D is undetermined. This CDR3 is 15 amino acids long. The germline V gene has CDR1 SGHTA and CDR2 FQGNSA. The V end lost 0 bases, the J end lost 3 bases, and 12 bases lay between the germline ends. DNA of the CDR3: TGTGCCAGCAGCTTAGCGTCCGGCAACGGCTACGAGCAGTACTTC. Encoded protein: CASSLASGNGYEQYF.